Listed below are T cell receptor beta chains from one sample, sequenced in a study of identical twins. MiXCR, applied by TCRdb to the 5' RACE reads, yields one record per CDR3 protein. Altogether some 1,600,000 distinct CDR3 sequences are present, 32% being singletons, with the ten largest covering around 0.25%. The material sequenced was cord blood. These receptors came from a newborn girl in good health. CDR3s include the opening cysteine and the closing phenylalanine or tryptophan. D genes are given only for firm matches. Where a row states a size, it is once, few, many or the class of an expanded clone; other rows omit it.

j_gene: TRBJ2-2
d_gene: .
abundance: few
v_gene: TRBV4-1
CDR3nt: TGCGCCAGCAGCCAAGTAGGCGGGGAGCTGTTTTTT
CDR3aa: CASSQVGGELFF

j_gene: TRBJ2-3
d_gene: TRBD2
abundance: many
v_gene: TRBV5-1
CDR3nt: TGTGCCAGCAGTCCGGGACTAGCGGGTCTCACAGATACGCAGTATTTT
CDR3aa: CASSPGLAGLTDTQYF

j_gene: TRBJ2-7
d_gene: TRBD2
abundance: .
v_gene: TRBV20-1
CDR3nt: TGCAGTGCTAGAAGGCTAGCGGGGAGCTCCTACGAGCAGTACTTC
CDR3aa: CSARRLAGSSYEQYF

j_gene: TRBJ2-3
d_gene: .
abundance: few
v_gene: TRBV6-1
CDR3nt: TGTGCCACCAGTCGGGGGTCTAACACAGATACGCAGTATTTT
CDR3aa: CATSRGSNTDTQYF

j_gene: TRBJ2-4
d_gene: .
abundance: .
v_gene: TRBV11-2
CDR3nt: TGTGCCAGCAGCTCGGTCAGGGTTTTAGCCAAAAACATTCAGTACTTC
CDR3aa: CASSSVRVLAKNIQYF

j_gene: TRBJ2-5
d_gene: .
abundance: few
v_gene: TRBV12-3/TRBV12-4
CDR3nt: TGTGCCAGCAGTTTACCCCGGGCCCCGGAGACCCAGTACTTC
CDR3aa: CASSLPRAPETQYF

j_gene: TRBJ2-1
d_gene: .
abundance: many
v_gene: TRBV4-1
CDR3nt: TGCGCCAGCAGCCAAGATCCGACAGCCTACAATGAGCAGTTCTTC
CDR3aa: CASSQDPTAYNEQFF

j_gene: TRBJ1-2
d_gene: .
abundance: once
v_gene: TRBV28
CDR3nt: TGTGCCAGCAGTTTGGCCTTCCTTCTCGCCGGCTACACCTTC
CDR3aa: CASSLAFLLAGYTF

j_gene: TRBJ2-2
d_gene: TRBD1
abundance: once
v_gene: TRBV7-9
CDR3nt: TGTGCCAGCAGCTTAGCTCGACCGGGACAGGGTAGTACCGGGGAGCTGTTTTTT
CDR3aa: CASSLARPGQGSTGELFF

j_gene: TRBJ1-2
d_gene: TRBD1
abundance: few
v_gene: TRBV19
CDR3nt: TGTGCCAGCCTGTGGCCGGGACAGCGTTATGGCTACACCTTC
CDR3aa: CASLWPGQRYGYTF

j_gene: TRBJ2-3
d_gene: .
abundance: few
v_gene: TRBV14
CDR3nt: TGTGCCAGCAGCCATGTGCACAGCACAGATACGCAGTATTTT
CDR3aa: CASSHVHSTDTQYF

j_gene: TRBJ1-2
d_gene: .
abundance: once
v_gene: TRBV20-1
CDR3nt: TGCAGTGCTAGATCGCCTGGGACGGACACCTTC
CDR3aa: CSARSPGTDTF

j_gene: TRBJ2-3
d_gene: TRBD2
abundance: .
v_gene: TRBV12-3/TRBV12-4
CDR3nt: TGTGCCAGCAGTGACGGGACTAGCGGGGGTGGAGATACGCAGTATTTT
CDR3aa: CASSDGTSGGGDTQYF

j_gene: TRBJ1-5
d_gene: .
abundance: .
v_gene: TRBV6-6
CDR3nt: TGTGCCAGCGGCCGAGGACGGAGTACCGATCAGCCCCAGCATTTT
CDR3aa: CASGRGRSTDQPQHF

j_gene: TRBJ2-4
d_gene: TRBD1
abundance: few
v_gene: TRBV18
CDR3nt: TGTGCCAGCTCACGGGACAGGGATCCCAAAAACATTCAGTACTTC
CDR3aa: CASSRDRDPKNIQYF

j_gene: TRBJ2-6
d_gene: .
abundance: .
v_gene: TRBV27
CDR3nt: TGTGCCAGCAGTTTATCGTGGGGAGCGGGGGCCAACGTCCTGACTTTC
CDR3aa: CASSLSWGAGANVLTF